The T cell receptor (beta chain) described here comes from a study of blood T cells in healthy people across ages. The V segment lost 0 bases and the J segment 4 bases; nucleotides outside the gene matches: 6. CDR1 and CDR2 (germline): DFQATT, SNEGSKA (reference sequence). This CDR3 spans 15 amino acids. This clonotype was observed a handful of times. A sample-barcoded 5' primer and a J-beta primer mix were used in a second PCR of about 6 to 12 cycles. TCRdb independently ran MiXCR on the 5' RACE reads; one entry per CDR3 protein. This table holds about 1,500,000 distinct CDR3 sequences, roughly 45% found once.

V gene TRBV20-1 combines with J gene TRBJ2-7, with 10 bases fitting TRBD2. This TCR was recovered from a woman between 18 and 29 years old in good health. Sequencing input: blood. The CDR3: CSARDWTSGRYEQYF. For the CDR3, the DNA is TGCAGTGCTAGAGACTGGACTAGCGGCCGATACGAGCAGTACTTC.